The sequence of this TCR beta chain was determined in a study of blood T cells in healthy people across ages. Study details: Per two T cells, template switching captured roughly one barcoded beta molecule. Findings of the study overall: Older age coincided with a roughly linear decline in TCR beta diversity per million T cells.

With regard to this clonotype: No antigen is known for it.

The authors drew 7.5 to 10 milliliters of peripheral blood from each donor. V lost 5 bases to trimming and J lost 0 bases, with 12 bases between them. The V gene's germline CDR1 is SGHRS and CDR2 YFSETQ. The CDR3 covers 15 residues. A second PCR, run for about 7 to 11 cycles, used a sample-barcoded 5' primer plus a J-beta primer mix. Through a template-switch adaptor with 12 random nucleotides, each cDNA molecule received a tag. Each CDR3 protein gets one entry after TCRdb re-called the 5' RACE reads with MiXCR. The table shows about 640,000 distinct CDR3 sequences, with about 28% occurring only once.

This TCR was recovered from a woman aged 80 or over in good health. Sequenced material: blood. V usage is TRBV5-1 and J usage is TRBJ2-1; D is uncertain. The CDR3 protein is CASRGSLSSYNEQFF. In DNA form, the CDR3 reads TGCGCCAGCAGAGGGTCACTGAGCTCCTACAATGAGCAGTTCTTC.